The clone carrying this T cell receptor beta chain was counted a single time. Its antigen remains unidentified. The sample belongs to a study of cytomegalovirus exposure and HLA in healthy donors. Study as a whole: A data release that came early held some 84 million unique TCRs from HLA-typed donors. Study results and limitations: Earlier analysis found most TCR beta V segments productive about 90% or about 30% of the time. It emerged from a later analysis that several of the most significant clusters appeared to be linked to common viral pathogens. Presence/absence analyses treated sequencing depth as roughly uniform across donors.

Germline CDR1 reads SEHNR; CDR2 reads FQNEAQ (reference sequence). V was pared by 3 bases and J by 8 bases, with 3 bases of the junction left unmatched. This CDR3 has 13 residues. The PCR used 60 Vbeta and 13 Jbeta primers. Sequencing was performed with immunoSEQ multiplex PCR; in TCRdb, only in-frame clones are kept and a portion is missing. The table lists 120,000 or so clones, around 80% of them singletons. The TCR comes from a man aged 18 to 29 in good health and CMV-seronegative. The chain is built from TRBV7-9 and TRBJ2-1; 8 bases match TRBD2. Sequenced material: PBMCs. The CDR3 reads CASSFGSGDEQFF. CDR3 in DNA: TGTGCCAGCAGCTTCGGTAGCGGGGATGAGCAGTTCTTC. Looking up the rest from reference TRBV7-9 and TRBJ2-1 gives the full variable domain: DTGVSQNPRHKITKRGQNVTFRCDPISEHNRLYWYRQTLGQGPEFLTYFQNEAQLEKSRLLSDRFSAERPKGSFSTLEIQRTEQGDSAMYLCASSFGSGDEQFFGPGTRLTVL.